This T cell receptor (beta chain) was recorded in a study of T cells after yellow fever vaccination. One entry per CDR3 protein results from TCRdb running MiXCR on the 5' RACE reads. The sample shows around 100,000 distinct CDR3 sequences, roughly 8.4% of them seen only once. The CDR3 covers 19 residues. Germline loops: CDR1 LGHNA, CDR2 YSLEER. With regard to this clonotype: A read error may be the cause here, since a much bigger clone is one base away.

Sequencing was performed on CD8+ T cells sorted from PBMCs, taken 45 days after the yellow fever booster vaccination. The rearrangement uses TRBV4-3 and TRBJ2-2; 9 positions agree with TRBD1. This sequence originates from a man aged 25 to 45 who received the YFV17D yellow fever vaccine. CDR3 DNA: TGCGCCAGCAGCCAAGATCCCGACAGGGGGGCATGGAAAGTCGGGCAGCTGTTTTTT. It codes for CASSQDPDRGAWKVGQLFF.